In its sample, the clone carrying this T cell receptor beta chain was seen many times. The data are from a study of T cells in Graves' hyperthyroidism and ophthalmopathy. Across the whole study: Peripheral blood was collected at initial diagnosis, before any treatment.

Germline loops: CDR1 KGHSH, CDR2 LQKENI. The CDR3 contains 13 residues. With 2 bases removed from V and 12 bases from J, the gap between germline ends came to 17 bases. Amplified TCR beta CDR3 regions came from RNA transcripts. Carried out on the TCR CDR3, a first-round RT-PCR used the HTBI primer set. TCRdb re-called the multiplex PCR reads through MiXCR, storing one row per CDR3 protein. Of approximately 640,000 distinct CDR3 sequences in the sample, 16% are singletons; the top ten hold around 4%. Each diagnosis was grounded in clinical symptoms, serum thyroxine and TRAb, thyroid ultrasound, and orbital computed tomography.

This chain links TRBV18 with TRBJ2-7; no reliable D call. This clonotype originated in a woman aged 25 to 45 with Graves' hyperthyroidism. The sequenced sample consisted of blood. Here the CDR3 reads CASSPTVDGLRYF. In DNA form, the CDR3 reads TGTGCCAGCTCACCAACCGTTGACGGTTTGCGGTACTTC. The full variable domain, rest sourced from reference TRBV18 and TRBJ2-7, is NAGVMQNPRHLVRRRGQEARLRCSPMKGHSHVYWYRQLPEEGLKFMVYLQKENIIDESGMPKERFSAEFPKEGPSILRIQQVVRGDSAAYFCASSPTVDGLRYFGPGTRLTVT.